This T cell receptor (beta chain) was sequenced in a study of blood T cell repertoires in COVID-19 (TCRdb year 2020). About the full investigation: Collaborator samples came from the United States, Italy and Spain and covered acute and convalescent phases of COVID-19. The repertoires were made available in a free public database intended to serve as a resource for research on the immune response to SARS-CoV-2. HLA class I and class II types, where available, came from metadata supplied by the sample provider rather than from assay-based typing. The prospective study material was composed of cDNA or gDNA derived from T cells, B-cell-depleted T cells, or PBMCs. Samples were obtained from the ongoing ImmuneRACE study (first 160 participants) and from about 1,300 subjects provided by 6 global collaborators. The sample metadata nearly always contained a de-identified subject ID, COVID-19 status, age in years and sex. Subjects who had been exposed to COVID-19, were actively infected with it, or had recovered from it provided the deeply sampled blood TCRbeta repertoires that made up the dataset.

TCRbeta CDR3 regions were amplified from genomic DNA by means of the immunoSEQ Assay, a bias-controlled multiplex PCR. From the authors' description of their analysis: The number of nucleated cells in each sample was estimated from the amplification of reference gene primers within the assay. To quantify the absolute abundance of each unique TCRbeta CDR3 rearrangement, sequence reads were collapsed and filtered. For each sample, productive Simpson clonality was calculated as the square root of Simpson's diversity index across productive rearrangements. TCRdb carries this immuneACCESS record with in-frame sequences only. Its versions omit some clonotypes, under half of them owing to an unresolved V gene in the studies checked, with the rest unexplained. That table is the source of V, J and clone size, and D and trimming were worked out from the DNA. Across this sample there are roughly 72,000 clones, with around 90% seen only once. The top ten clones comprise about 21% of the sample.

The CDR3 sequence holds 12 residues, the cysteine and phenylalanine included. Only the CDR3 DNA stays, 36 bases, in frame from base 1. According to the germline V gene, CDR1 reads KGHSH and CDR2 reads LQKENI. V drops 3 bases and J drops 5 bases, leaving 5 bases in between. Collaborating institutions collected whole blood in K2EDTA tubes following their own protocols. For TCRbeta analysis, collaborators shipped samples as frozen whole blood, isolated PBMCs, or DNA extracted from either of those sample types. General study outcomes and caveats: The amount of clinical and demographic metadata varied by source and participant and was provided uncurated.

In regard to this clone: No cognate antigen has been identified for it. It has no much larger one-base neighbor in the sample; base qualities were not kept.

The origin of this receptor is a human donor in a cohort sampled during active COVID-19. This chain is built from TRBV18 and TRBJ1-5; the D gene lacks a confident call. The source material was peripheral blood. At the DNA level, the sequence is TGTGCCAGCTCACCCGGGGATCAGCCCCAGCATTTT. Translated, this is CASSPGDQPQHF.